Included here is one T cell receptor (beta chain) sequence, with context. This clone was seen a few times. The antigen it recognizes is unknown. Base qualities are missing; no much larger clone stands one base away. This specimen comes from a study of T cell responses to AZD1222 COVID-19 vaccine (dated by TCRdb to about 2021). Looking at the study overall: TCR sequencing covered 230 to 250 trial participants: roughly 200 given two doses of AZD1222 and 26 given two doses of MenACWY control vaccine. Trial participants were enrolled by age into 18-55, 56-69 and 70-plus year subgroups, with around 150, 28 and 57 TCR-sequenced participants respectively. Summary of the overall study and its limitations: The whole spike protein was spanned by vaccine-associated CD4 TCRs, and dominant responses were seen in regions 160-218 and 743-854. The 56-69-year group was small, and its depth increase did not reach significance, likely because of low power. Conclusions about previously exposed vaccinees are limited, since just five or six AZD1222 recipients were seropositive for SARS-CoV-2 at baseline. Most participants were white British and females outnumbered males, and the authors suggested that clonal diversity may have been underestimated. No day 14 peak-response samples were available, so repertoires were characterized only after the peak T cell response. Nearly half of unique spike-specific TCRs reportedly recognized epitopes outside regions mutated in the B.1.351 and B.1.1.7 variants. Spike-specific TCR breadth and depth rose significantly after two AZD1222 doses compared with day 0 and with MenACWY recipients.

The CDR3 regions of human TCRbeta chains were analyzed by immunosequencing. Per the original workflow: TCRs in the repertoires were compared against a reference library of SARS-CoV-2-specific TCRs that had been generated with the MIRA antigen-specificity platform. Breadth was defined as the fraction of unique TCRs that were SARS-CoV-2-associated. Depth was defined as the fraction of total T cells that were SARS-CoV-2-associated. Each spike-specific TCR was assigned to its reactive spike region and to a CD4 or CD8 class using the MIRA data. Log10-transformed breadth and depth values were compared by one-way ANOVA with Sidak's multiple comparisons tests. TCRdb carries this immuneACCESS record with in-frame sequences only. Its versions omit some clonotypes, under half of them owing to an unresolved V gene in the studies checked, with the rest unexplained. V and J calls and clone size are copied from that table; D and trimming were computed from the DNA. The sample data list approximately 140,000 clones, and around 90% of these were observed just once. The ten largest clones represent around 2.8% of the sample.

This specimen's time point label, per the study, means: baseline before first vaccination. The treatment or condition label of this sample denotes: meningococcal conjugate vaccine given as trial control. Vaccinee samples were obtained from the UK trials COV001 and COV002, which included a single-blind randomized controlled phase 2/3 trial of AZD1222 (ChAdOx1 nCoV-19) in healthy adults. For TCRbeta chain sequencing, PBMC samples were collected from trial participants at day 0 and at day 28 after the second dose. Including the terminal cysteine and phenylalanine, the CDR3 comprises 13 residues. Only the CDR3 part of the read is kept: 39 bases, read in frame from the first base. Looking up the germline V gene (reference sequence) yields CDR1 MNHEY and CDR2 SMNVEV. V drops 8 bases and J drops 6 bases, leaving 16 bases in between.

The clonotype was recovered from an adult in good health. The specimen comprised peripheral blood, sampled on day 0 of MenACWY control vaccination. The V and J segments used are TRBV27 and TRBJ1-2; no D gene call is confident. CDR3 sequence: CASGDLGQDGYTF. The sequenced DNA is TGTGCCAGCGGTGACCTCGGGCAGGATGGCTACACCTTC.